This T cell receptor beta chain is from a study of shared clonotypes between healthy human individuals (dated by TCRdb to 2018 to 2021). A note on the overall study: Two women and a few men aged 18 to 49 years were included in the cohort. For each donor, CD4 naive and CD4 memory were each given three plates, CD8 naive was given two plates, and CD8 memory was given one plate. The study deeply sequenced blood TCR repertoires of five healthy adults to estimate repertoire size and the extent of clonotype sharing between individuals. Different laboratories and diverse techniques were used to prepare libraries and sequence TCR repertoires, to increase sequencing depth and limit assay-specific biases. Leukapheresis yielded between about 0.85 and 10 billion PBMCs per donor.

Using the deep immunoSEQ assay, TCR CDR3 regions were amplified from genomic DNA by multiplex PCR. Extracted genomic DNA from each cell subset was distributed evenly across all wells of several immunoSEQ 96-well plates, and each plate was treated as a replicate. For sorted subsets, around 200 ng genomic DNA, equal to 25,000 to 35,000 T cell genomes, was loaded into each replicate PCR. Purified libraries were quantified with a Qubit 3.0 fluorometer, sized on a Bioanalyzer 2100, and re-quantified with the KAPA Library Quantification kit. A separate single-read 150-cycle Illumina NextSeq 550 flow cell was used to sequence each immunoSEQ 96-well plate. The published analysis was carried out like this. Because the immunoSEQ output held only junctional sequences and lacked quality scores, the filtering could not match the filtering applied to full-length reads. Sequences were annotated with PyIR, a Python wrapper for IgBLAST v1.9, using IMGT germline references to assign V/J genes and CDR3. Reads were removed for weak V/J assignments (E-value above 1e-6), missing CDR3, stop codons, out-of-frame junctions, or ambiguous translated residues. A V3J clonotype was defined by an identical inferred V gene, J gene, and CDR3 amino acid sequence. The percentage overlap between two repertoires was calculated by dividing the number of shared unique clonotypes by the size of the smaller repertoire. Three approaches were used to assess repertoire richness: RTK rarefaction, the Chao1 estimator, and Recon v2.1 estimates of unobserved clonotypes. OLGA was used to compute generation probabilities for all TCRbeta clonotypes that the gDNA method yielded from several donors. The source is immuneACCESS, and TCRdb retained only in-frame sequences with V and J called. Part of the clones is not carried over; for the studies checked, unresolved V genes explain less than half of this, and the remainder is unexplained. The DNA gave D and trimming, while V, J and clone size come from that table. The sample records over a million clones, about 96% of which are singletons. Over 1% of the sample is in the top ten clones.

Worth noting for this clone: Its cognate antigen has yet to be identified. Base qualities were left out, and no much larger clone turns up one base away.

Overall study results and their limits: Clonotypes shared by all four sorted-subset donors showed higher generation probabilities than non-shared clonotypes. Sampling was restricted to blood, and TCR repertoires in tissues likely differ from the TCR repertoires found in blood. The small number of donors limited the genetic and exposure-history diversity represented. Pairwise subsampling indicated that sequencing depth was expected to affect the degree of clonotype sharing among donors. Even with the large sequencing depth, rarefaction of the sorted-subset datasets indicated that sequencing was incomplete. When four donors were compared, the shared fraction of clonotypes was about 5.5% for naive CD4, over 3% for naive CD8, 2% to 2.5% for memory CD4, and less than 0.5% for memory CD8. Estimated clonotype richness was generally larger for naive than for memory subsets.

CDR1 SQVTM and CDR2 ANQGSEA were looked up in the germline V gene. The CDR3 sequence holds 13 residues, the cysteine and phenylalanine included. Just the 39-base CDR3 DNA is kept, in frame starting at base 1. Between the V and J ends, shortened by 6 bases and 4 bases respectively, the junction contains 14 bases. The donors were healthy, HIV-negative adults with no recently reported acute infections or vaccinations. Only Caucasian adults living in Nashville, Tennessee, USA were represented among the donors. CD4+ T cells were enriched by magnetic negative selection; naive cells were then positively selected on CD45RA, and the negative fraction formed the memory subset. After blood collection by leukapheresis, PBMCs were isolated using Ficoll-Histopaque density gradient centrifugation and then cryopreserved in the vapor phase of liquid nitrogen. Analytical flow cytometry was used to check the purity and quantity of every magnetically sorted T cell population. Each sorted fraction had its genomic DNA isolated and then quantified by UV absorbance on a Nanodrop 2000c.

The sequence derives from a man aged 25-45 years in good health. The chain couples TRBV29-1 to TRBJ2-3; a tentative D match to TRBD2 spans 6 bases. The material sequenced was naive CD4+ T cells sorted from blood. In the paper's terms, the cell subset or site label means: CD45RA+ positively selected. The DNA is as follows: TGCAGCGTGGGGGAGGTGCCGTCAGATACGCAGTATTTT. This encodes CSVGEVPSDTQYF.